This T cell receptor (beta chain) was documented in a study of blood T cells in healthy people across ages. General study findings and limits: In older individuals, TCR beta diversity per million T cells was lower, falling roughly linearly with age.

The germline V gene has CDR1 MNHNY and CDR2 SVGAGI (reference sequence). This CDR3 has 16 amino acids. J was trimmed by 2 bases and V by 2 bases; bases with no gene match: 4. About this clonotype itself: Its antigen is not identified.

Staff drew around 10 milliliters of peripheral blood from each donor. A J-beta primer mix and a sample-barcoded 5' primer were used in a second PCR of about 7 to 12 cycles. Tagging of each cDNA molecule was performed by a template-switch adaptor with 12 random nucleotides. All samples yielded 3 million or more CDR3-containing paired-end reads. Each CDR3 protein is one row after TCRdb ran MiXCR on the 5' RACE reads. The sample yields fewer than 800,000 distinct CDR3 sequences, over 20% seen once. The clonotype was recovered from a man aged 65 to 79 in good health. Material for sequencing was blood. The chain uses TRBV6-6 and TRBJ1-5, with 9 bases matching TRBD1. The CDR3 sequence: CASSYEDRGGNQPQHF. The CDR3 DNA reads TGTGCCAGCAGTTACGAGGACAGGGGTGGCAATCAGCCCCAGCATTTT.